Listed below are T cell receptor beta chains from one sample, sequenced in a study of neurological immune-mediated disorders. TCRdb ran MiXCR on the 5' RACE reads and lists one entry per CDR3 protein. The sample has 55,000 to 75,000 distinct CDR3 sequences, about 13% seen once; the top ten hold over 8.5%. Sequenced sample: PBMCs. All receptors derive from a woman aged 60-75 years with HTLV-1-associated myelopathy (HAM/TSP). Both conserved end residues are part of each CDR3. A D gene is named only where the DNA matches it firmly. The size entry is marked missing in some rows and otherwise reads once, few, many or a size class.

V gene	D gene	J gene	clone size	CDR3 protein	CDR3 DNA
TRBV5-1	NA	TRBJ1-6	many	CASSPGQPLNSPLHF	TGCGCCAGCAGCCCTGGACAGCCACTAAATTCACCCCTCCACTTT
TRBV10-3	TRBD1	TRBJ2-3	many	CAISESTGKGKDPTDTQYF	TGTGCCATCAGTGAGTCGACAGGGAAGGGCAAGGATCCCACAGATACGCAGTATTTT
TRBV9	TRBD2	TRBJ2-1	NA	CASSVGGEGEEQFF	TGTGCCAGCAGCGTAGGAGGGGAGGGCGAGGAGCAGTTCTTC
TRBV25-1	TRBD1	TRBJ2-5	few	CASRGQTQETQYF	TGTGCCAGCCGGGGACAGACCCAAGAGACCCAGTACTTC
TRBV10-3	TRBD1	TRBJ2-7	many	CAIRPGTETYEQYF	TGTGCCATCAGACCAGGGACAGAGACCTACGAGCAGTACTTC
TRBV12-3/TRBV12-4	TRBD2	TRBJ2-2	many	CASSLREGGELFF	TGTGCCAGCAGTTTAAGGGAGGGCGGGGAGCTGTTTTTT
TRBV10-3	TRBD2	TRBJ2-2	many	CAISRTSGLNTGELFF	TGTGCCATCAGTCGGACTAGCGGACTGAACACCGGGGAGCTGTTTTTT
TRBV20-1	TRBD2	TRBJ2-7	many	CSARLAVSYEQYF	TGCAGTGCTCGACTAGCGGTCTCCTACGAGCAGTACTTC
TRBV7-8	NA	TRBJ2-3	many	CASSLDTSDTQYF	TGTGCCAGCAGCTTAGACACCTCAGATACGCAGTATTTT
TRBV5-1	TRBD2	TRBJ2-1	many	CASSSGTRASSYNEQFF	TGCGCCAGCAGTTCCGGGACTAGAGCCAGCTCCTACAATGAGCAGTTCTTC